These T cell receptor beta chains were read from a single sample in a study of OX40 agonist ivuxolimab in advanced cancers. The protocol was immunoSEQ multiplex PCR, while the TCRdb copy is restricted to in-frame clones and leaves out a portion. Of tens of thousands of clones in the sample, about 86% are singletons; the top ten hold less than 2.5%. The material sequenced was CD4+ or CD8+ T cells sorted from blood, taken in a trial of the OX40 agonist ivuxolimab. Source of these receptors: an adult with an advanced solid tumor such as melanoma, head and neck, liver or kidney cancer. Each CDR3 is given with its conserved first and last residue. Each record gives: clone size, V gene, J gene, D gene, CDR3 DNA, CDR3 protein. A D gene is named only where the DNA matches it firmly. The listing skips clone size in some rows; elsewhere it reads once, few, many or a size class.

once	TRBV9	TRBJ2-7	.	TGTGCCAGCAGCGTAGGGAGCAGGGGCGAGCAGTACTTC	CASSVGSRGEQYF
.	TRBV13	TRBJ1-1	.	TGTGCCAGCAGCTTAGGGGCCAGGGGGAACACTGAAGCTTTCTTT	CASSLGARGNTEAFF
.	TRBV25-1	TRBJ1-1	.	TGTGCCAGCAGTGAGGTCGACAGGAACACTGAAGCTTTCTTT	CASSEVDRNTEAFF
.	TRBV6-5	TRBJ1-5	.	TGTGCCAGCAGCAACGGGGGACATACCAATCAGCCCCAGCATTTT	CASSNGGHTNQPQHF
.	TRBV9	TRBJ2-7	TRBD1	TGTGCCAGCAGCATCGGACAGGCCTACGAGCAGTACTTC	CASSIGQAYEQYF
.	TRBV6-6	TRBJ2-7	.	TGTGCCAGCAGTCCTTCTATTTTCGAGCAGTACTTC	CASSPSIFEQYF
.	TRBV30	TRBJ2-2	.	TGTGCCTGGTCCAAGGGTTCCAACACCGGGGAGCTGTTTTTT	CAWSKGSNTGELFF
.	TRBV18	TRBJ1-1	.	TGTGCCAGCTCACCTGCTGTGAACACTGAAGCTTTCTTT	CASSPAVNTEAFF
.	TRBV6-5	TRBJ2-7	TRBD1	TGTGCCAGCAGGCCGGGACAGCCCTACGAGCAGTACTTC	CASRPGQPYEQYF
few	TRBV7-9	TRBJ2-7	.	TGTGCCAGCAGCTTATACCCACATTTAACCTACGAGCAGTACTTC	CASSLYPHLTYEQYF
.	TRBV11-2	TRBJ2-7	.	TGTGCCAGCAGCCTCCAGAGGCGGGCGCGAAAGCAGTACTTC	CASSLQRRARKQYF
.	TRBV18	TRBJ1-1	.	TGTGCCAGCTCACGACAGGCCATGAACACTGAAGCTTTCTTT	CASSRQAMNTEAFF
.	TRBV10-3	TRBJ2-7	TRBD2	TGTGCCATCAGCACGGGGGGTAGCGGTATAACGCAGTACTTC	CAISTGGSGITQYF
medium-sized	TRBV7-6	TRBJ1-1	.	TGTGCCAGCAGTCAAGGGAACACTGAAGCTTTCTTT	CASSQGNTEAFF
once	TRBV20-1	TRBJ2-1	.	TGCAGTGCTAGGGGCGGGACAAAGCAGTTCTTC	CSARGGTKQFF
.	TRBV9	TRBJ1-6	TRBD1	TGTGCCAGCAGAGGCGAGGACAGGGGTAATTCACCCCTCCACTTT	CASRGEDRGNSPLHF
.	TRBV5-1	TRBJ2-7	TRBD1	TGCGCCAGCAGCCGGGACCCACCGGGACAGCCCTACGAGCAGTACTTC	CASSRDPPGQPYEQYF
.	TRBV5-5	TRBJ2-1	.	TGTGCCAGCAGCCGGGACATAAATGAGCAGTTCTTC	CASSRDINEQFF
few	TRBV11-2	TRBJ2-7	TRBD2	TGTGCCAGCAGCGCGACTAGCGGGAGCCTTCGGGAGCAGTACTTC	CASSATSGSLREQYF
.	TRBV5-6	TRBJ1-1	.	TGTGCCAGCAGCGTAAGACAGCTTTCTTACACTGAAGCTTTCTTT	CASSVRQLSYTEAFF
.	TRBV10-3	TRBJ2-4	TRBD2	TGTGCCATCAGTAGCGGGGGGGCCAAAAACATTCAGTACTTC	CAISSGGAKNIQYF
.	TRBV11-2	TRBJ1-1	.	TGTGCCAGCAGCCCTAACACTGAAGCTTTCTTT	CASSPNTEAFF
.	TRBV5-6	TRBJ2-3	.	TGTGCCAGCAGCCCTGAGAACGGACGCACAGATACGCAGTATTTT	CASSPENGRTDTQYF
.	TRBV12-2	TRBJ2-1	.	TGTGCAAGTCGCTTAGAGAGTAGCGGGGGAATTAGCTCCTACAATGAGCAGTTCTTC	CASRLESSGGISSYNEQFF
many	TRBV7-6	TRBJ1-2	.	TGTGCCAGCAGCCCAACGTCTCAGAACTATGGCTACACCTTC	CASSPTSQNYGYTF
once	TRBV6-1	TRBJ1-5	.	TGTGCCAGCAGTTCCGGGACACAAAGCAATCAGCCCCAGCATTTT	CASSSGTQSNQPQHF
.	TRBV6-6	TRBJ1-1	.	TGTGCCAGCAGTTACGAAGGGAACACTGAAGCTTTCTTT	CASSYEGNTEAFF
.	TRBV6-5	TRBJ2-4	.	TGTGCCAGCAGTTACTCCAAAAACATTCAGTACTTC	CASSYSKNIQYF
.	TRBV5-1	TRBJ1-1	.	TGCGCCAGCAGCGGAGGGACAAATCTTAGGAACACTGAAGCTTTCTTT	CASSGGTNLRNTEAFF
.	TRBV6-1	TRBJ1-1	.	TGTGCCAGCAGTGAAGGGGGAACCGGGGCTTTCTTT	CASSEGGTGAFF
.	TRBV28	TRBJ1-1	.	TGTGCCAGCAGCCTTCACTACAGGGTGGGAAACACTGAAGCTTTCTTT	CASSLHYRVGNTEAFF
.	TRBV4-3	TRBJ2-1	.	TGCGCCAGCAGCCAAGACCCCGGGACAAGCGGTACCTACAATGAGCAGTTCTTC	CASSQDPGTSGTYNEQFF
few	TRBV19	TRBJ1-5	.	TGTGCCAGTAGTAGAGGGCCAACCAGCAATCAGCCCCAGCATTTT	CASSRGPTSNQPQHF
.	TRBV30	TRBJ1-1	TRBD1	TGTGCCTGGAGAAGTCCCGGGACAGGGAACACTGAAGCTTTCTTT	CAWRSPGTGNTEAFF
once	TRBV4-1	TRBJ1-5	.	TGCGCCAGCAGCCAAGATCGGCAGGAGAATCAGCCCCAGCATTTT	CASSQDRQENQPQHF
few	TRBV6-5	TRBJ2-5	TRBD2	TGTGCCAGCAGTTACTCTAGCGGGGTGACCCAAGAGACCCAGTACTTC	CASSYSSGVTQETQYF
.	TRBV4-3	TRBJ2-5	TRBD1	TGCGCCAGCAGCCAGAGGACAGGGGGAGAGACCCAGTACTTC	CASSQRTGGETQYF
.	TRBV11-1	TRBJ1-1	.	TGTGCCAGCAGCTCTCCTGGTGGGGTCGCTGAAGCTTTCTTT	CASSSPGGVAEAFF
.	TRBV9	TRBJ1-1	.	TGTGCCAGCAGCCTTGTACACCAGAACACTGAAGCTTTCTTT	CASSLVHQNTEAFF
.	TRBV7-3	TRBJ2-1	.	TGTGCCAGCGGTAGAACGTCCAATGAGCAGTTCTTC	CASGRTSNEQFF
few	TRBV18	TRBJ1-5	TRBD1	TGTGCCAGCTCATCCGGACAGGGCCAGCCCCAGCATTTT	CASSSGQGQPQHF
.	TRBV5-6	TRBJ1-4	.	TGTGCCAGCAGCCGACAGCTAAATGAAAAACTGTTTTTT	CASSRQLNEKLFF
.	TRBV18	TRBJ1-1	.	TGTGCCAGCTCACCACGAAGGGGGGATGGCACTGAAGCTTTCTTT	CASSPRRGDGTEAFF
.	TRBV11-3	TRBJ2-2	TRBD1	TGTGCCAGCAGCTTCGAAGGGGGCACCACCGGGGAGCTGTTTTTT	CASSFEGGTTGELFF
.	TRBV27	TRBJ2-5	.	TGTGCCAGCAGTTTAAGGGGGCCTTGGGCCGGGAGCCAAGAGACCCAGTACTTC	CASSLRGPWAGSQETQYF
.	TRBV12-5	TRBJ2-7	TRBD1	TGTGCTAGTGGTTTAACCCAGGGGGCCCGCGAGCAGTACTTC	CASGLTQGAREQYF
.	TRBV5-8	TRBJ1-5	.	TGTGCCAGCAGTTCCGGGACCGCCGGGAATCAGCCCCAGCATTTT	CASSSGTAGNQPQHF
once	TRBV4-1	TRBJ2-2	.	TGCGCCAGCAGCCAAGATCCATGGGGGCGAGGCGGGGAGCTGTTTTTT	CASSQDPWGRGGELFF